This is a list of T cell receptor beta chains from one sample in a study of cytomegalovirus exposure and HLA in healthy donors. Only in-frame clones appear in the TCRdb table, and some are missing; sequencing was by immunoSEQ multiplex PCR. The sample shows about 160,000 clones, roughly 86% of them seen only once. Sequenced input: PBMCs. The source of these receptors is a woman under 30 in good health and CMV-seropositive. Each CDR3 is given with its conserved first and last residue. D genes are given only for firm matches. Size is stated for part of the rows, as once, few or many counts, or as a class when the clone is expanded.

V	D	J	size	CDR3	DNA
TRBV19	TRBD1	TRBJ1-5	.	CASSPARDRGRGQPQHF	TGTGCCAGTAGTCCTGCCCGGGACAGGGGGCGAGGACAGCCCCAGCATTTT
TRBV18	.	TRBJ1-3	.	CASSPDGAGNTIYF	TGTGCCAGCTCACCAGACGGAGCGGGAAACACCATATATTTT
TRBV10-3	TRBD1	TRBJ1-1	.	CAIGILVGQYIEAFF	TGTGCCATCGGCATTTTGGTGGGACAGTACATCGAAGCTTTCTTT
TRBV7-2	.	TRBJ1-5	.	CASSRTMPGEPSNQPQHF	TGTGCCAGCAGCCGTACGATGCCAGGGGAGCCTAGCAATCAGCCCCAGCATTTT
TRBV2	TRBD2	TRBJ2-1	.	CASGGTSGKKEQFF	TGTGCCAGCGGTGGGACTAGCGGGAAGAAGGAGCAGTTCTTC
TRBV30	.	TRBJ2-2	.	CAWRLGAANTGELFF	TGTGCCTGGAGGCTGGGGGCAGCGAACACCGGGGAGCTGTTTTTT
TRBV27	.	TRBJ2-1	.	CASSPSSGGNEQFF	TGTGCCAGCAGTCCCAGTTCTGGCGGGAATGAGCAGTTCTTC
TRBV5-1	.	TRBJ2-2	.	CASSFSGRGTGELFF	TGCGCCAGCAGCTTCTCCGGGAGAGGCACCGGGGAGCTGTTTTTT
TRBV11-1	TRBD1	TRBJ2-6	.	CASSFRQGRSSGANVLTF	TGTGCCAGCAGCTTCCGACAGGGGAGGAGCTCTGGGGCCAACGTCCTGACTTTC
TRBV7-9	.	TRBJ1-5	.	CASRGAGGNQPQHF	TGTGCCAGCAGGGGGGCGGGGGGCAATCAGCCCCAGCATTTT
TRBV16	.	TRBJ2-7	.	CASSIDRYEQYF	TGTGCCAGCAGCATAGACAGGTACGAGCAGTACTTC
TRBV30	.	TRBJ2-7	.	CAWSVSIRRYEQYF	TGTGCCTGGAGTGTCTCAATTCGGAGGTACGAGCAGTACTTC
TRBV5-1	TRBD2	TRBJ2-7	.	CASSFSPATSTEQYF	TGCGCCAGCAGCTTCAGCCCCGCGACTAGCACCGAGCAGTACTTC
TRBV5-1	.	TRBJ1-2	.	CASSLETPAADGYTF	TGCGCCAGCAGCTTGGAGACCCCGGCGGCGGATGGCTACACCTTC
TRBV5-5	.	TRBJ1-5	.	CASSLEGDGQPQHF	TGTGCCAGCAGCTTGGAAGGGGATGGGCAGCCCCAGCATTTT
TRBV28	TRBD1	TRBJ1-1	.	CASRTGANTEAFF	TGTGCCAGCAGGACAGGGGCGAACACTGAAGCTTTCTTT
TRBV10-2	.	TRBJ2-7	.	CASSESEVGGYSYEQYF	TGCGCCAGCAGTGAGTCGGAGGTAGGGGGATACTCCTACGAGCAGTACTTC
TRBV6-1	.	TRBJ2-7	.	CASKTENYEQYF	TGTGCCAGCAAGACAGAGAACTACGAGCAGTACTTC
TRBV5-8	.	TRBJ1-3	.	CASSSTGSGNTIYF	TGTGCCAGCAGCTCAACAGGATCTGGAAACACCATATATTTT
TRBV6-5	.	TRBJ1-5	few	CASSYRGGEPQHF	TGTGCCAGCAGCTACCGCGGGGGAGAGCCCCAGCATTTT
TRBV6-5	.	TRBJ1-1	.	CASSYSSGAPEAEAFF	TGTGCCAGCAGTTACTCATCAGGGGCGCCGGAGGCTGAAGCTTTCTTT
TRBV9	.	TRBJ2-5	.	CASSAETPTQYF	TGTGCCAGCAGCGCGGAGACTCCCACACAGTACTTC
TRBV15	TRBD1	TRBJ2-5	.	CATSPDRTETQYF	TGTGCCACCAGCCCGGACAGGACGGAGACCCAGTACTTC
TRBV18	.	TRBJ2-1	.	CASSPGVSRGYNEQFF	TGTGCCAGCTCACCTGGAGTAAGCAGGGGCTACAATGAGCAGTTCTTC
TRBV12-5	.	TRBJ1-1	once	CASGFGREAFF	TGTGCTAGTGGTTTTGGTCGGGAAGCTTTCTTT
TRBV5-6	.	TRBJ1-5	.	CASSLYLINQPQHF	TGTGCCAGCAGCTTGTATTTAATCAATCAGCCCCAGCATTTT
TRBV4-1	.	TRBJ1-2	few	CASRPDQVHYGYTF	TGCGCCAGCAGACCCGATCAGGTACACTATGGCTACACCTTC
TRBV7-2	.	TRBJ2-7	.	CASSLLAGTYEQYF	TGTGCCAGCAGCTTATTAGCCGGGACCTACGAGCAGTACTTC
TRBV1	.	TRBJ1-1	.	CTSRGGGRYTEAFF	TGCACCAGCAGAGGGGGGGGCCGGTACACTGAAGCTTTCTTT
TRBV5-1	TRBD1	TRBJ2-7	.	CASSLGQAASYEQYF	TGCGCCAGCAGCTTAGGACAGGCGGCCTCCTACGAGCAGTACTTC
TRBV5-1	TRBD2	TRBJ2-3	.	CASSWGLAADTQYF	TGCGCCAGCAGCTGGGGACTAGCAGCAGATACGCAGTATTTT
TRBV9	.	TRBJ1-1	once	CASSFMTANTEAFF	TGTGCCAGCAGCTTTATGACAGCGAACACTGAAGCTTTCTTT
TRBV6-5	TRBD2	TRBJ2-7	.	CASTLLAGSSYEQYF	TGTGCCAGCACCCTACTAGCGGGGAGCTCCTACGAGCAGTACTTC
TRBV10-3	.	TRBJ1-1	.	CAISVTGNTEAFF	TGTGCCATCAGTGTCACGGGGAACACTGAAGCTTTCTTT
TRBV5-1	.	TRBJ2-1	.	CASSERRDRNNEQFF	TGCGCCAGCAGCGAGCGGCGGGACAGAAACAATGAGCAGTTCTTC
TRBV14	.	TRBJ2-3	.	CASSPTSRSTDTQYF	TGTGCCAGCAGCCCAACTAGCAGAAGCACAGATACGCAGTATTTT
TRBV20-1	TRBD2	TRBJ2-1	.	CSANGRNEQFF	TGCAGTGCTAACGGGAGGAATGAGCAGTTCTTC
TRBV2	.	TRBJ2-7	.	CASRITGPTYEQYF	TGTGCCAGCAGGATAACAGGTCCCACCTACGAGCAGTACTTC
TRBV2	TRBD1	TRBJ1-5	.	CASSEGQGGNQPQHF	TGTGCCAGCAGTGAGGGACAGGGGGGCAATCAGCCCCAGCATTTT
TRBV6-5	TRBD1	TRBJ2-4	.	CASSRQGGKNIQYF	TGTGCCAGCAGTCGACAGGGGGGGAAAAACATTCAGTACTTC
TRBV5-4	TRBD2	TRBJ2-3	.	CASSFERETTDTQYF	TGTGCCAGCAGCTTTGAGCGGGAGACGACAGATACGCAGTATTTT
TRBV7-9	TRBD1	TRBJ1-4	.	CASSVGQGTTNEKLFF	TGTGCCAGCAGCGTAGGACAGGGGACCACTAATGAAAAACTGTTTTTT
TRBV28	.	TRBJ2-7	once	CASSLPERTTYEQYF	TGTGCCAGCAGTTTACCGGAGAGAACGACCTACGAGCAGTACTTC
TRBV7-9	.	TRBJ2-7	.	CASSLQGVDEQYF	TGTGCCAGCAGCTTGCAGGGTGTCGACGAGCAGTACTTC
TRBV11-2	.	TRBJ2-7	.	CASSLDPYEQYF	TGTGCCAGCAGCTTAGATCCTTACGAGCAGTACTTC
TRBV7-8	.	TRBJ2-5	.	CASSPRQGETQYF	TGTGCCAGCAGCCCCCGACAAGGAGAGACCCAGTACTTC
TRBV30	TRBD1	TRBJ2-2	once	CAWIPGTGGFNTGELFF	TGTGCCTGGATCCCAGGGACAGGGGGCTTCAACACCGGGGAGCTGTTTTTT
TRBV4-2	.	TRBJ2-7	.	CASSQGHVGAAGALYEQYF	TGTGCCAGCAGCCAAGGTCACGTCGGCGCTGCGGGGGCCCTATACGAGCAGTACTTC
TRBV27	TRBD2	TRBJ2-7	.	CASSLRRTSGSSWGYEQYF	TGTGCCAGCAGTCTCCGACGGACTAGCGGGAGTAGCTGGGGTTACGAGCAGTACTTC
TRBV6-1	TRBD1	TRBJ2-4	.	CASSEGGQGLAKNIQYF	TGTGCCAGCAGTGAAGGGGGACAGGGGCTAGCCAAAAACATTCAGTACTTC
TRBV30	TRBD2	TRBJ2-5	.	CAWSLLREGQETQYF	TGTGCCTGGAGTTTGCTGCGGGAGGGCCAAGAGACCCAGTACTTC
TRBV5-4	TRBD1	TRBJ2-5	.	CASIRQGAGQETQYF	TGTGCCAGCATTCGACAGGGGGCAGGCCAGGAGACCCAGTACTTC